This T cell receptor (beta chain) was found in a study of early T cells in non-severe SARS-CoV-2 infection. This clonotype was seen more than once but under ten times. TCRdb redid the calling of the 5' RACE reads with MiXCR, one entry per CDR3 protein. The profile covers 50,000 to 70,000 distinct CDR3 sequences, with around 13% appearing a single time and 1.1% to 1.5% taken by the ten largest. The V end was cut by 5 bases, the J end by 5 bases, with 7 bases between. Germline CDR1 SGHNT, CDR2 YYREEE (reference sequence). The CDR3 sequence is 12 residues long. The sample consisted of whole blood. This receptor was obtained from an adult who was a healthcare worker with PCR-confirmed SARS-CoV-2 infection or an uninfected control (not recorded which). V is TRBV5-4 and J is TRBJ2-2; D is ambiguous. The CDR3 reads CASSSRTGELFF. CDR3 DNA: TGTGCCAGCAGTTCAAGGACCGGGGAGCTGTTTTTT.